This TCR beta chain was found in a study of CXCR3-negative and CXCR3-positive naive CD8 T cells. With regard to this clonotype: Antigen unknown.

Overall study results and limits: A higher hydrophobicity marked the TRB CDR3s of CXCR3-positive naive cells versus CXCR3-negative naive cells. Much lower diversity was found in memory CD8+ cells, while both naive subsets had comparably high diversity. Expression of CXCR3 was partially reduced after cryopreservation, and fresh PBMCs were used in most assays.

Libraries were UMI-labeled 5' RACE TRB cDNA. TCRdb reprocessed the 5' RACE reads, with one entry per CDR3 protein and no DNA. Found here are 100,000 to 150,000 distinct CDR3 sequences; the top ten clones hold approximately 0.46%. Triplicate sorts of about 300,000 cells per CD8+ subset. This CDR3 has 14 amino acids. CDR1 and CDR2 (germline): LNHNV, YYDKDF (reference sequence). This TCR was recovered from a human donor in good health. Some clones in this sample may be carry-over from other donors' samples. Sequences were obtained from naive CXCR3- CD8+ T cells from blood. Subset given: CD45RO-CCR7+CD27+CD95- naive CD8+ T cells lacking CXCR3 (TNR3-). V is TRBV15 and J is TRBJ1-2. CDR3 in amino acids: CATSRYSSGDGYTF.